Detailed here is one T cell receptor (beta chain). This specimen belongs to a study of blood T cell repertoires in COVID-19. Across the whole study: Some COVID-19 samples were acute and others convalescent; all came from the United States, Italy and Spain. From T cells, B-cell-depleted T cells, or PBMCs came the material, which was cDNA or gDNA.

As processed by the authors: Amplification from reference gene primers served as the basis for estimated nucleated cell counts. Profiling relied on immunoSEQ multiplex PCR, and the TCRdb table lists in-frame clones only, not all of them. For V, J and clone size, that table is used; D and trimming come from the DNA. The sample holds about 210,000 clones, around 80% seen once. After removal of 4 bases from V and 3 bases from J, the junction contained 2 bases not matched to a gene. The CDR3 consists of 13 residues. CDR1 and CDR2 (germline): SQVTM, ANQGSEA. This receptor was obtained from a woman in her thirties or forties with acute or convalescent COVID-19. J is TRBJ2-3 and V is TRBV29-1, with TRBD2 matching over 9 bases. Input material: peripheral blood. In DNA, the CDR3 is TGCAGCGTTGGGCTAGCGGGAACAGATACGCAGTATTTT. This gives the protein CSVGLAGTDTQYF.